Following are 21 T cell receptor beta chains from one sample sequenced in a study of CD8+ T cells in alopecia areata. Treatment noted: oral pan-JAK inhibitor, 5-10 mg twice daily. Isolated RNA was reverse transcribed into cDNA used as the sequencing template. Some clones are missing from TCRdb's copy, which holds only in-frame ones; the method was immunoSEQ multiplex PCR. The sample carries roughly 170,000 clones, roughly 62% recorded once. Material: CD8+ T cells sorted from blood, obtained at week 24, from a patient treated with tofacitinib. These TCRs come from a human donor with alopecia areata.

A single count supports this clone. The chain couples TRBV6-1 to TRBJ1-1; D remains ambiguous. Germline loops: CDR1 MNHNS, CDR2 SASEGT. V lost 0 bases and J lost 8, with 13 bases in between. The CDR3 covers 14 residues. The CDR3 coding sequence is TGTGCCAGCAGTGAAGCCCCAAGAGGGTTAGAAGCTTTCTTT. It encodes CASSEAPRGLEAFF.

The chain's CDR3 is CASIPWGGSNQPQHF. CDR3 in DNA: TGTGCCAGTATCCCCTGGGGCGGAAGCAATCAGCCCCAGCATTTT. This chain links TRBV19 with TRBJ1-5; TRBD1 might be the D (5 bases). Germline loops: CDR1 LNHDA, CDR2 SQIVND (reference sequence). CDR3 size: 15 residues. V lost 7 bases and J lost 1, with 14 bases in between.

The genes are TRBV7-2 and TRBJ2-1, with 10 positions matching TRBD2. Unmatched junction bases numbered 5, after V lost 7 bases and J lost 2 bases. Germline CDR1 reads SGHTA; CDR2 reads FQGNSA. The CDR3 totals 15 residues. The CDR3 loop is CASTLAGATYNEQFF. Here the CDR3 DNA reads TGTGCCAGCACTCTAGCGGGAGCGACCTACAATGAGCAGTTCTTC. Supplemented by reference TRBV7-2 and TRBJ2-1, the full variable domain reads GAGVSQSPSNKVTEKGKDVELRCDPISGHTALYWYRQSLGQGLEFLIYFQGNSAPDKSGLPSDRFSAERTGGSVSTLTIQRTQQEDSAVYLCASTLAGATYNEQFFGPGTRLTVL.

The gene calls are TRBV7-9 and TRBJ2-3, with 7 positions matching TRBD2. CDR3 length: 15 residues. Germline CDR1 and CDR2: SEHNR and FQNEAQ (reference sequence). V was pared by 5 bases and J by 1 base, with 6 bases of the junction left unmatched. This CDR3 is CASSIRDYGTDTQYF. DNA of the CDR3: TGTGCCAGCAGCATACGGGACTATGGCACAGATACGCAGTATTTT.

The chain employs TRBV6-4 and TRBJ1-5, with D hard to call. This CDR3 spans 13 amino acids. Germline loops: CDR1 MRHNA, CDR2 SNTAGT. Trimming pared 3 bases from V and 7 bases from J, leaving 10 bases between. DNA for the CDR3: TGTGCCAGCAGTGAGAGGGCAAGGCAGCCCCAGCATTTT. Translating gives CASSERARQPQHF.

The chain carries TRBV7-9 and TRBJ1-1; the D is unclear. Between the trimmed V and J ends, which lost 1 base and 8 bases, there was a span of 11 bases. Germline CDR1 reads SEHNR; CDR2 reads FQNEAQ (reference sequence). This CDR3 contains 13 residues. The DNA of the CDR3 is TGTGCCAGCAGCTTAGATTCGGAACGAGAAGCTTTCTTT. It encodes CASSLDSEREAFF.

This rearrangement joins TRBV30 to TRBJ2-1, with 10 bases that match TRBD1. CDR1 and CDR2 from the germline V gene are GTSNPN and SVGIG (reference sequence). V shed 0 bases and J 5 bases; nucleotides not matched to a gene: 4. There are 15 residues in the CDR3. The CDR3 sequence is CAWSVLGTGDNEQFF. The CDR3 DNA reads TGTGCCTGGAGTGTACTGGGGACAGGGGACAATGAGCAGTTCTTC.

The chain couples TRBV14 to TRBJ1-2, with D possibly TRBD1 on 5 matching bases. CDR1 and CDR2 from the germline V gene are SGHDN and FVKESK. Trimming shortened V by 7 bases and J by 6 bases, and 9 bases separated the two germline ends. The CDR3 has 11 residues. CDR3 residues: CASNPGNGYTF. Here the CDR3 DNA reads TGTGCCAGCAACCCAGGGAATGGCTACACCTTC. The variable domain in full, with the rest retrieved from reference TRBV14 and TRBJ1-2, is EAGVTQFPSHSVIEKGQTVTLRCDPISGHDNLYWYRRVMGKEIKFLLHFVKESKQDESGMPNNRFLAERTGGTYSTLKVQPAELEDSGVYFCASNPGNGYTFGSGTRLTVV.

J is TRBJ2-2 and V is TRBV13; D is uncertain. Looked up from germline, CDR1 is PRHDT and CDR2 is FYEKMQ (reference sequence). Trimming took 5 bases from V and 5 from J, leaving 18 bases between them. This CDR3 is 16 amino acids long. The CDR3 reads CASSRTGQAETGELFF. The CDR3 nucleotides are TGTGCCAGCAGCAGAACGGGCCAGGCCGAGACCGGGGAGCTGTTTTTT. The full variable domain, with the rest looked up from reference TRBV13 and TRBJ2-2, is AAGVIQSPRHLIKEKRETATLKCYPIPRHDTVYWYQQGPGQDPQFLISFYEKMQSDKGSIPDRFSAQQFSDYHSELNMSSLELGDSALYFCASSRTGQAETGELFFGEGSRLTVL.

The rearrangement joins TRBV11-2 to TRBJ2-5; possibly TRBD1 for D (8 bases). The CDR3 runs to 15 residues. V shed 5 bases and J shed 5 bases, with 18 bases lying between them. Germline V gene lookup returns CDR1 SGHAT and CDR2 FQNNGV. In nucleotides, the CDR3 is TGTGCCAGCAGCCAGGGGGCGGGGGCGCGGGAGACCCAGTACTTC. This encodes CASSQGAGARETQYF.

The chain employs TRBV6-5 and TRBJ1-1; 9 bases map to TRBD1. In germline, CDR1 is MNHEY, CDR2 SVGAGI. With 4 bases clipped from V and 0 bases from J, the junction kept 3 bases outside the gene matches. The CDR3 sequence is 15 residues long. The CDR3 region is CASSSGQGMNTEAFF. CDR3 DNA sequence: TGTGCCAGCAGTTCCGGACAGGGGATGAACACTGAAGCTTTCTTT.

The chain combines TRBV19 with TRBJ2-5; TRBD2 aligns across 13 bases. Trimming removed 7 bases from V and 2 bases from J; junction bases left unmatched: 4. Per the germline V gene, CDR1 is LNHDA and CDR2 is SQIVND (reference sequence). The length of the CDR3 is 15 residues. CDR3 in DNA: TGTGCCAGTACGACTAGCGGGGGGACACAAGAGACCCAGTACTTC. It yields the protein CASTTSGGTQETQYF. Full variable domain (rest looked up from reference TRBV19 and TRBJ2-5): DGGITQSPKYLFRKEGQNVTLSCEQNLNHDAMYWYRQDPGQGLRLIYYSQIVNDFQKGDIAEGYSVSREKKESFPLTVTSAQKNPTAFYLCASTTSGGTQETQYFGPGTRLLVL.

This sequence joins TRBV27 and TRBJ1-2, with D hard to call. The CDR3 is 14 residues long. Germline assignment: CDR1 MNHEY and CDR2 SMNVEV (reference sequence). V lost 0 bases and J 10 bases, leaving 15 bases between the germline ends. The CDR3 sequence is CASSLSEGFTDYTF. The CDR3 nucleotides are TGTGCCAGCAGTTTATCGGAAGGGTTCACGGACTACACCTTC.

For the CDR3, the DNA is TGTGCCAGCAGTGAAATGGACCGTTCTGGAAACACCATATATTTT. Its translation is CASSEMDRSGNTIYF. V usage is TRBV2 and J usage is TRBJ1-3; D gene unclear. Germline lookup yields CDR1 SNHLY and CDR2 FYNNEI. CDR3 size: 15 residues. V was cut by 2 bases and J by 1 base, with 9 bases left in between. Full variable domain (rest looked up from reference TRBV2 and TRBJ1-3): EPEVTQTPSHQVTQMGQEVILRCVPISNHLYFYWYRQILGQKVEFLVSFYNNEISEKSEIFDDQFSVERPDGSNFTLKIRSTKLEDSAMYFCASSEMDRSGNTIYFGEGSWLTVV.

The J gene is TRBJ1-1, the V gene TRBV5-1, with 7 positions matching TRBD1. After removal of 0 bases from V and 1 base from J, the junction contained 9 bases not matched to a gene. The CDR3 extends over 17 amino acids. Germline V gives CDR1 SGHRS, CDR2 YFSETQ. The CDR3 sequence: CASSLASGTEKNTEAFF. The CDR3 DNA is TGCGCCAGCAGCTTGGCCTCTGGGACAGAGAAGAACACTGAAGCTTTCTTT.

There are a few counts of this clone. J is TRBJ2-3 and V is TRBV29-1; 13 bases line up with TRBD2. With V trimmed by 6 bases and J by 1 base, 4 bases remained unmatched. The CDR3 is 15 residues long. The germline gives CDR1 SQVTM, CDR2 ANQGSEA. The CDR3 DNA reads TGCAGCGTGGGACTAGCGGGGTCCGGCACAGATACGCAGTATTTT. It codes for CSVGLAGSGTDTQYF.

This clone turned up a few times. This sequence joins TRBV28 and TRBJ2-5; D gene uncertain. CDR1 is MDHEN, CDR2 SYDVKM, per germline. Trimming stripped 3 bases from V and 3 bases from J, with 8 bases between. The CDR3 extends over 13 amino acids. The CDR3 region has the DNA TGTGCCAGCAGTTTGAACTCTGAAGAGACCCAGTACTTC. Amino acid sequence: CASSLNSEETQYF.

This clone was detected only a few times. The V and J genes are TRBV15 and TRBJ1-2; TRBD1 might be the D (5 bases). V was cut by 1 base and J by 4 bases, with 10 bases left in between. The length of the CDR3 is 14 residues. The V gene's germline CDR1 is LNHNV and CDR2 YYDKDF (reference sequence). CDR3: CATSRGDGGYGYTF. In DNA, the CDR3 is TGTGCCACCAGCAGAGGGGACGGCGGCTATGGCTACACCTTC.

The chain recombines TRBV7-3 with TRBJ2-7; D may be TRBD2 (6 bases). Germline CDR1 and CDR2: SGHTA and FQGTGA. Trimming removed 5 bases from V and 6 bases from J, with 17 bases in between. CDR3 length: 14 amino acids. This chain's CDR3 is CASSPRGGGSEQYF. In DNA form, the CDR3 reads TGTGCCAGCAGCCCGCGCGGTGGGGGGTCCGAGCAGTACTTC.

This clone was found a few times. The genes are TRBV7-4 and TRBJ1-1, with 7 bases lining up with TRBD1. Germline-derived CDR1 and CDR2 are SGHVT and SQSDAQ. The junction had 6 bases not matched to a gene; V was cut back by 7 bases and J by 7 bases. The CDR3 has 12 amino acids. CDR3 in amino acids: CASTMGDSEAFF. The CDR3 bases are TGTGCCAGCACGATGGGGGACAGTGAAGCTTTCTTT.

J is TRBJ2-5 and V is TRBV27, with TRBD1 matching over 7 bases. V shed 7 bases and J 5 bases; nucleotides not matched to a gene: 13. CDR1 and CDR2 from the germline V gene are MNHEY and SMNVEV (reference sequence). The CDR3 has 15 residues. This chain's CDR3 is CASTTSQGGQETQYF. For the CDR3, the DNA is TGTGCCAGCACGACCTCACAAGGGGGCCAGGAGACCCAGTACTTC.